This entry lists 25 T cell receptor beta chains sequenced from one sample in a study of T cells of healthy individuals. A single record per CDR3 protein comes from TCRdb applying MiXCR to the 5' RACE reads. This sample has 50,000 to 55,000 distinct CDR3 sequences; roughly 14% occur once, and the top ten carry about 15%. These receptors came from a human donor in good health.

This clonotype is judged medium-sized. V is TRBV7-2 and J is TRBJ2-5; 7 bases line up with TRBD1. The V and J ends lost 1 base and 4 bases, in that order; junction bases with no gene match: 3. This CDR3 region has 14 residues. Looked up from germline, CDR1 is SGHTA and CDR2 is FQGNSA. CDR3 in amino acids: CASSLGPGGETQYF. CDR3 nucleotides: TGTGCCAGCAGCTTAGGTCCAGGGGGAGAGACCCAGTACTTC.

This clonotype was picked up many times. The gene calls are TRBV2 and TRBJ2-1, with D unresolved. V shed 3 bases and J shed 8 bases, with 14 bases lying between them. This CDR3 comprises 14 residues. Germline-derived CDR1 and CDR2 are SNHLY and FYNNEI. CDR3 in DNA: TGTGCCAGCAGTGACCTCCGGCACCTCCATGAGCAGTTCTTC. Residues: CASSDLRHLHEQFF.

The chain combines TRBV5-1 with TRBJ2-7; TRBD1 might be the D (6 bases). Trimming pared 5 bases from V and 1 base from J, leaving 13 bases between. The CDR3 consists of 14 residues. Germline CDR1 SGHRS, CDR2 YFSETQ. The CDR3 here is CASRRDTPSYEQYF. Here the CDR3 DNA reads TGCGCCAGCAGAAGGGACACTCCTTCCTACGAGCAGTACTTC.

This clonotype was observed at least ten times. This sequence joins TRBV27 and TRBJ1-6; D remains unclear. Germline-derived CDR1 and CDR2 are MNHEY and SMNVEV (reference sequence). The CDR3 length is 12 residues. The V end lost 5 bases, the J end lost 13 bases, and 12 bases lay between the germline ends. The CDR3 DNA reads TGTGCCAGCAGTCCCTTCGGTTCGCCCCTCCACTTT. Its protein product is CASSPFGSPLHF.

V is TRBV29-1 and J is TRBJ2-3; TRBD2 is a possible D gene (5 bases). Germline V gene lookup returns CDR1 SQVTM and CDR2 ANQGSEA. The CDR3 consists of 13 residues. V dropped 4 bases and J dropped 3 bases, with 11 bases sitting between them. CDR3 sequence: CSVASGWTDTQYF. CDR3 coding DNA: TGCAGCGTTGCGAGCGGATGGACAGATACGCAGTATTTT.

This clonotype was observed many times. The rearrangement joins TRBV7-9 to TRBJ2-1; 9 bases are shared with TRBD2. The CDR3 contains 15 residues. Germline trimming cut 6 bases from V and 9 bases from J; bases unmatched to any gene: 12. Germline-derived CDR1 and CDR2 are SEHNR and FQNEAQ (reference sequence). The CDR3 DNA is TGTGCCAGCAGTTTGAAAGGACTAGCGAGCGGTGAGCAGTTCTTC. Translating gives CASSLKGLASGEQFF.

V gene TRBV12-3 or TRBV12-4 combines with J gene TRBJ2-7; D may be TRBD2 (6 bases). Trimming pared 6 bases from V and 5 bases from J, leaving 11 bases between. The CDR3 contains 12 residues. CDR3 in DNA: TGTGCCAGCAGGGGCCGGGGGAACGAGCAGTACTTC. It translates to CASRGRGNEQYF.

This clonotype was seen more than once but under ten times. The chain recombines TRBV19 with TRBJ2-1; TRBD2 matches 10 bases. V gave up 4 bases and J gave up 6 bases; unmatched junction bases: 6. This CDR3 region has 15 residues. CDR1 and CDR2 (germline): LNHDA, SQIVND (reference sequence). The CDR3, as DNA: TGTGCCAGTAGTACGAGCGGGGGGGCCGGCAATGAGCAGTTCTTC. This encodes CASSTSGGAGNEQFF.

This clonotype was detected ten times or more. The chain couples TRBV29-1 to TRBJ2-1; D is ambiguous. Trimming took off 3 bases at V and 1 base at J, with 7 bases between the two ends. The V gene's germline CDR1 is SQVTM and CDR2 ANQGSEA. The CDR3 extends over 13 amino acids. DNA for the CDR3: TGCAGCGTTGAGTCTAGGTCCTACAATGAGCAGTTCTTC. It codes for CSVESRSYNEQFF.

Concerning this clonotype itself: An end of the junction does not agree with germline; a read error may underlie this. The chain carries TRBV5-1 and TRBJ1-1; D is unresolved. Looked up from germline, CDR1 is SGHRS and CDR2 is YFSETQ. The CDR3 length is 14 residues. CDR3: CGSSLSQANTEAFF. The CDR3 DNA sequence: TGCGGCAGCAGCTTAAGCCAGGCGAACACTGAAGCTTTCTTT. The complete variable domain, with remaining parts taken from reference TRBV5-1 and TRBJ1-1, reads KAGVTQTPRYLIKTRGQQVTLSCSPISGHRSVSWYQQTPGQGLQFLFEYFSETQRNKGNFPGRFSGRQFSNSRSEMNVSTLELGDSALYLCGSSLSQANTEAFFGQGTRLTVV.

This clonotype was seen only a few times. The CDR3 region has the DNA TGTGCCAGCAGCTCATCGGGACGGCCTGAAAAACTGTTTTTT. Translated, it gives CASSSSGRPEKLFF. This chain connects TRBV7-9 to TRBJ1-4; weak D call: TRBD1 (5 bases). The length of the CDR3 is 14 residues. From germline, CDR1 is SEHNR and CDR2 FQNEAQ (reference sequence). V gave up 4 bases and J gave up 7 bases, with 13 bases separating them.

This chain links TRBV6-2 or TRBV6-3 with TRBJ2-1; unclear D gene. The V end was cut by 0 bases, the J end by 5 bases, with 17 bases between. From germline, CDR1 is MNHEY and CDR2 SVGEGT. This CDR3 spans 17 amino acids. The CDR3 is CASSYSIASPTNNEQFF. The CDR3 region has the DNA TGTGCCAGCAGTTACTCGATTGCCAGCCCGACGAACAATGAGCAGTTCTTC.

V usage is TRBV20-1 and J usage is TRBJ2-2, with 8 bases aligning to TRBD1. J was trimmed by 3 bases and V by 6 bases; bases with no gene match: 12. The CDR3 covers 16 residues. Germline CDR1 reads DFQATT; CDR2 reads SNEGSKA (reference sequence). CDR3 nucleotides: TGCAGTGCCAGTAGGGCAGGGGGCGCGTACACCGGGGAGCTGTTTTTT. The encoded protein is CSASRAGGAYTGELFF.

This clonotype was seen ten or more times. CDR3 coding DNA: TGTGCCAGCAGGGGGGGCGGGGGCGCCTACAATGAGCAGTTCTTC. It translates to CASRGGGGAYNEQFF. The chain couples TRBV12-3 or TRBV12-4 to TRBJ2-1, with D possibly TRBD2 on 7 matching bases. The CDR3 has 15 amino acids. The V end was cut by 6 bases, the J end by 2 bases, with 14 bases between.

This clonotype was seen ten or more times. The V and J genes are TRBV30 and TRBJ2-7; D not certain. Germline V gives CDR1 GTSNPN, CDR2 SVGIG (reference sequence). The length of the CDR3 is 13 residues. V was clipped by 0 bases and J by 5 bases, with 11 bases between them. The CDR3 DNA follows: TGTGCCTGGAGTGTGAGTGGTCCGGACGAGCAGTACTTC. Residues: CAWSVSGPDEQYF. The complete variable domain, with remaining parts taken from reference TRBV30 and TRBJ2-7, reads SQTIHQWPATLVQPVGSPLSLECTVEGTSNPNLYWYRQAAGRGLQLLFYSVGIGQISSEVPQNLSASRPQDRQFILSSKKLLLSDSGFYLCAWSVSGPDEQYFGPGTRLTVT.

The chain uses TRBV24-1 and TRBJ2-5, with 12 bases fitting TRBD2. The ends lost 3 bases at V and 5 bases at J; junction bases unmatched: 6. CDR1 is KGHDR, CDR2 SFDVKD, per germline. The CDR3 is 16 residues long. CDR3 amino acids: CATSDALAGGMETQYF. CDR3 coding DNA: TGTGCCACCAGTGATGCACTAGCGGGAGGTATGGAGACCCAGTACTTC.

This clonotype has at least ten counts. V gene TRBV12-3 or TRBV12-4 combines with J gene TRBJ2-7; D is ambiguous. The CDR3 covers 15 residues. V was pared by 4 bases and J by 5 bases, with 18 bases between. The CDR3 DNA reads TGTGCCAGCAGTTCGTCTGGCCAACTGGGGAACGAGCAGTACTTC. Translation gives CASSSSGQLGNEQYF.

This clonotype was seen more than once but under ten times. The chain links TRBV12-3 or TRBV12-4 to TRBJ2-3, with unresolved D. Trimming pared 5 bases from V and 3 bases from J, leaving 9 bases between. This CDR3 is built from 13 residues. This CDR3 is CASSPRRTDTQYF. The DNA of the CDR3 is TGTGCCAGCAGTCCCCGACGGACAGATACGCAGTATTTT.

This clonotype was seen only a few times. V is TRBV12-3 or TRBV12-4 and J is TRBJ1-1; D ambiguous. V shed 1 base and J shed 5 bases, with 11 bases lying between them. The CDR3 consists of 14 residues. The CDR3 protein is CASSLGKVRTEAFF. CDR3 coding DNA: TGTGCCAGCAGTTTAGGGAAGGTGAGGACTGAAGCTTTCTTT.

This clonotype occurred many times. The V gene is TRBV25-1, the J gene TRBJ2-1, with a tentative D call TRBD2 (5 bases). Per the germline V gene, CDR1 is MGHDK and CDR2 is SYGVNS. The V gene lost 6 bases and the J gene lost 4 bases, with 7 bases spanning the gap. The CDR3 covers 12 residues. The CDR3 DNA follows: TGTGCCAGCAGGAGCGGATACAATGAGCAGTTCTTC. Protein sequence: CASRSGYNEQFF.

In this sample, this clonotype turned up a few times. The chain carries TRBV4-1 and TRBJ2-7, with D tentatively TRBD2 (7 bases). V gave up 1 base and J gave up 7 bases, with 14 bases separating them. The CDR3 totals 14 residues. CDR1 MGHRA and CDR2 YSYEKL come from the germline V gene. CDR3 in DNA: TGCGCCAGCAGCCAAGCAGGGGCCGGGGGGGAGCAGTACTTC. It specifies CASSQAGAGGEQYF.

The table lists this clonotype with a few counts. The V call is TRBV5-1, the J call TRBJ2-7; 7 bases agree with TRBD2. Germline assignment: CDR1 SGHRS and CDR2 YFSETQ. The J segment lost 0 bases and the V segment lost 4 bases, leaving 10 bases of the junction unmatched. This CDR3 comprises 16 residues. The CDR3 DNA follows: TGCGCCAGCAGCCTGGGCCTAGCGGAGAACTCCTACGAGCAGTACTTC. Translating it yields CASSLGLAENSYEQYF.

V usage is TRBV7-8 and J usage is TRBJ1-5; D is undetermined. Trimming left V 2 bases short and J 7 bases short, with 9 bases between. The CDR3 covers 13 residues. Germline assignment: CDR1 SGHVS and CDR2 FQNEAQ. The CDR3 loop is CASSLIEGQPQHF. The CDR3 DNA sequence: TGTGCCAGCAGCTTAATTGAGGGCCAGCCCCAGCATTTT.

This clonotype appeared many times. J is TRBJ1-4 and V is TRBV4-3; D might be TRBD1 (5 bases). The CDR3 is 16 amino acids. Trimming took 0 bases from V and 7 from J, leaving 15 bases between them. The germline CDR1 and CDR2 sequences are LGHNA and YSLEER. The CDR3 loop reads CASSQDMVRQGEKLFF. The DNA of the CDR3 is TGCGCCAGCAGCCAAGATATGGTTAGGCAGGGTGAAAAACTGTTTTTT.

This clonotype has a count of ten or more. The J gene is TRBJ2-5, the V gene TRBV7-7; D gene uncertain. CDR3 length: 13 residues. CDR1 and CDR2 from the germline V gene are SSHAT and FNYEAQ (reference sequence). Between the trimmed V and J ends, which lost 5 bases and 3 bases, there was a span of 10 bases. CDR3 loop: CASSLFSKETQYF. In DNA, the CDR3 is TGTGCCAGCAGCCTGTTCAGCAAAGAGACCCAGTACTTC.